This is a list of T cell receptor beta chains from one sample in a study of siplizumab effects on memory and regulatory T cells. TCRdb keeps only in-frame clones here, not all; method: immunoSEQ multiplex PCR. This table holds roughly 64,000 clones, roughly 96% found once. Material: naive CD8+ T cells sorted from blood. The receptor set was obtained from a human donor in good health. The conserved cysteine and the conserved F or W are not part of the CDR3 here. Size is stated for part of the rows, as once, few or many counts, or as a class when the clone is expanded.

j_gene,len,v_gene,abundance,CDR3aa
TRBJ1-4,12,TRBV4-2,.,ASSQQEFNEKLF
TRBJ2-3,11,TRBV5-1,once,ASSSGLTDTQY
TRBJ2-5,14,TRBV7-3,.,ASSLGLAGAGETQY
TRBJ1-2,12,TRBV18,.,ASSPEFAVAGYT
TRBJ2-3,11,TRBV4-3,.,ASSRGGTDTQY
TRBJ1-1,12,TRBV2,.,ASTDEFGETEAF
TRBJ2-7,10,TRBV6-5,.,ATLGTAYEQY
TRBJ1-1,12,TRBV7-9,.,ASSPLQQGTEAF
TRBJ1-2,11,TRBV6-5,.,ASSYGADYGYT
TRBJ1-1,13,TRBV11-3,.,ASSREDGLVTEAF
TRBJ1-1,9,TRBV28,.,ASGSYTEAF
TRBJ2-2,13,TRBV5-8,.,ASNPGLLNTGELF
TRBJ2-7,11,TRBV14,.,ASSQTGAYEQY
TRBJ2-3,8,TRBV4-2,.,ASSGDTQY
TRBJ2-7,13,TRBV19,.,ASSMFVAGGREQY
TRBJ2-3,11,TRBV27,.,ASSLTTTDTQY
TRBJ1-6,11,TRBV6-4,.,ASSDGARSPLH
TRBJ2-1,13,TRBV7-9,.,ASSPTSGAYNEQF
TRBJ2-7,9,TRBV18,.,ASSYSYEQY
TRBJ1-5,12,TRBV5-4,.,ASSLGGYNQPQH
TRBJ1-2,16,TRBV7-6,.,ASSLDLAGPSIGYGYT
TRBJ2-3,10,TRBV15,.,ATSRPGQTQY
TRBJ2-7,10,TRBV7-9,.,ASSQDGSEQY
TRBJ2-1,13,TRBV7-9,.,ASSSSGGAYNEQF
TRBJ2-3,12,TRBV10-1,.,ASSDDRVTDTQY
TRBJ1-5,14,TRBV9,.,ASSVGGEYSNQPQH
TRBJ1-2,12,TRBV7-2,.,ASSNPQLDYGYT
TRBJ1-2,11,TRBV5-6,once,ASSLWGSYGYT
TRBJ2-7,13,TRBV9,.,ASSVAGQGIYEQY
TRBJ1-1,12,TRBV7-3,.,ASSKGQGPPKAF
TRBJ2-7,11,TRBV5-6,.,ASSPETGSEQY
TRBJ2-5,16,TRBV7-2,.,ASSLDRLAGGALETQY
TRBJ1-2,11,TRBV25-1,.,ASSEYASYGYT
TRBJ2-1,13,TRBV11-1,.,ASSDPDRENNEQF
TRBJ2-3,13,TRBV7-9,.,ASSPESQGTDTQY
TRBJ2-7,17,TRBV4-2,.,ASSQEGTSGLLSSYEQY
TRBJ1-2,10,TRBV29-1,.,SVPTGFYGYT
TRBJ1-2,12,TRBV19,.,ASSPIRDSYGYT
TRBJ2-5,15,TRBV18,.,ASSPPDRTVGRETQY
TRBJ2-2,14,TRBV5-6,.,ASSFYGEPATGELF
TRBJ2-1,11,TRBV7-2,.,ASSPGTGAEQF
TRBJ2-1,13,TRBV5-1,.,ASSFEDRGRDKQF
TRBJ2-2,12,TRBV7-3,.,ASSLLGNTGELF
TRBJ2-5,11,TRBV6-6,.,ASRDRVQETQY
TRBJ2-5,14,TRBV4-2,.,ASSQVLAGGEETQY
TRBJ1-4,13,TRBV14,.,ASSQDRGLYEKLF
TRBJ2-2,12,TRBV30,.,AGPGGAGTGELF
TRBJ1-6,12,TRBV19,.,ASGLSSYNSPLH
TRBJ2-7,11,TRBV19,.,ASSIQDSYEQY
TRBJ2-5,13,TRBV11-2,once,ADQLWGGEQETQY
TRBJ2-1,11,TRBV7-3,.,ASSLVTDNEQF
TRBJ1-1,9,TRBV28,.,ASSENTEAF
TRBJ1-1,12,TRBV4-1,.,ASSQQGIGTEAF
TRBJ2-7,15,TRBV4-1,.,ASSQLKSGGSPYEQY
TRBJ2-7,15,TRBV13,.,ASSLSRTDRGSYEQY